The clone carrying this T cell receptor beta chain was observed a handful of times. The V gene end was trimmed by 0 bases and the J gene end by 3 bases; junction bases not matched to a gene: 7. The CDR3 is 17 amino acids. Germline CDR1 SEHNR, CDR2 FQNEAQ (reference sequence). This entry comes from a study of blood T cell repertoires in COVID-19. Study as a whole: The study drew acute and convalescent COVID-19 samples from the United States, Italy and Spain. PBMCs, B-cell-depleted T cells, or T cells were the source of the cDNA or gDNA that made up the material.

In the original processing: Cell counts per sample came from amplifying reference gene primers. Method: immunoSEQ multiplex PCR; TCRdb's copy keeps in-frame clones and lacks some. V and J calls and clone size are as listed in that table; D and trimming were resolved from the DNA. The sample contains around 71,000 clones, approximately 89% of which appear only once. The sequencing input was peripheral blood. The rearrangement links TRBV7-9 to TRBJ2-2, with TRBD2 identical over 7 bases. The clonotype was recovered from an elderly man with acute or convalescent COVID-19. This CDR3 is CASSLAPGRGDTGELFF. The CDR3 nucleotides are TGTGCCAGCAGCTTAGCGCCAGGGAGGGGTGACACCGGGGAGCTGTTTTTT.